These 5 T cell receptor beta chains share one sample of origin, sequenced in a study of blood T cell repertoires in COVID-19. Some clones are missing from TCRdb's copy, which holds only in-frame ones; the method was immunoSEQ multiplex PCR. The sample gives around 200,000 clones, roughly 88% of which show up once; about 6.7% is in the top ten. The sequenced material came from peripheral blood. Receptors were obtained from a woman between 40 and 50 years old with COVID-19, enrolled during active disease.

The V gene is TRBV2, the J gene TRBJ1-5, with D tentatively TRBD1 (5 bases). The V end lost 2 bases, the J end lost 7 bases, and 18 bases lay between the germline ends. Germline CDR1 reads SNHLY; CDR2 reads FYNNEI. The CDR3 contains 16 residues. The CDR3 here is CASSEMGGGGVQPQHF. The CDR3 DNA sequence: TGTGCCAGCAGTGAAATGGGCGGTGGGGGGGTCCAGCCCCAGCATTTT.

In its sample, this clone was seen a few times. The V and J genes are TRBV11-3 and TRBJ2-7; weak D call: TRBD1 (6 bases). Trimming removed 5 bases at V and 7 bases at J, with 21 bases between. CDR3 length equals 15 residues. Germline V gene lookup returns CDR1 SGHNT and CDR2 YENEEA. The CDR3 is CASSPHRDIVPEQYF. CDR3 coding DNA: TGTGCCAGCAGCCCACACCGGGACATTGTCCCGGAGCAGTACTTC.

The chain carries TRBV6-2 or TRBV6-3 and TRBJ1-4, with D perhaps matching TRBD1 (6 bases). Germline V lookup: CDR1 MNHEY, CDR2 SVGEGT. The CDR3 consists of 16 residues. Deletions cut 6 bases from V and 5 bases from J, with 19 bases between. The CDR3 nucleotides read TGTGCCAGCAGCCAGGGGCGCGGCGGGGGCAATGAAAAACTGTTTTTT. Translating it yields CASSQGRGGGNEKLFF.

The chain uses TRBV19 and TRBJ2-2; tentatively, D is TRBD2 (5 bases). In germline, CDR1 is LNHDA, CDR2 SQIVND (reference sequence). Trimming stripped 8 bases from V and 2 bases from J, with 12 bases between. The CDR3 spans 14 residues. The CDR3 DNA sequence: TGTGCCAGTCGTTGGGAGACAAACACCGGGGAGCTGTTTTTT. Protein: CASRWETNTGELFF.

The genes are TRBV19 and TRBJ1-5, with a weak D call TRBD1 (5 bases). The CDR3 consists of 14 residues. CDR1 LNHDA and CDR2 SQIVND come from the germline V gene (reference sequence). V was shortened by 3 bases and J by 5 bases, with 11 bases between the two germline ends. The CDR3 spells CASSILGGDQPQHF. CDR3 DNA sequence: TGTGCCAGTAGTATCCTGGGAGGGGATCAGCCCCAGCATTTT.